The 32 T cell receptor beta chains listed next were all sequenced from one sample in a study of identical twins. TCRdb analysed the 5' RACE reads with MiXCR anew, one entry per CDR3 protein. This table has 250,000 to 350,000 distinct CDR3 sequences, nearly 9.5% appearing once. The sample was also reused in another study, on yellow fever vaccine responses in identical twins.

What was sequenced was CD8+ T cells sorted from blood. The receptors derive from a woman aged 18-29 years in good health.

This clonotype was counted many times. V is TRBV5-1 and J is TRBJ2-3, with D unclear. V lost 1 base and J 1 base, leaving 4 bases between the germline ends. The CDR3 extends over 13 amino acids. Germline V lookup: CDR1 SGHRS, CDR2 YFSETQ. CDR3 nucleotides: TGCGCCAGCAGCTTGTACGGCACAGATACGCAGTATTTT. Translation: CASSLYGTDTQYF. Supplemented by reference TRBV5-1 and TRBJ2-3, the full variable domain reads KAGVTQTPRYLIKTRGQQVTLSCSPISGHRSVSWYQQTPGQGLQFLFEYFSETQRNKGNFPGRFSGRQFSNSRSEMNVSTLELGDSALYLCASSLYGTDTQYFGPGTRLTVL.

The chain combines TRBV13 with TRBJ1-1; TRBD1 agrees at 9 bases. The CDR3 has 15 residues. J was trimmed by 3 bases and V by 5 bases; bases with no gene match: 7. CDR1 and CDR2 (germline): PRHDT, FYEKMQ (reference sequence). This CDR3 reads CASSGLRDRDTEAFF. The DNA for the CDR3 is TGTGCCAGCAGCGGCCTACGGGACAGGGACACTGAAGCTTTCTTT.

This clonotype was recorded at least ten times. J is TRBJ2-1 and V is TRBV12-3 or TRBV12-4; 11 bases are shared with TRBD2. J was trimmed by 7 bases and V by 3 bases; bases with no gene match: 5. The CDR3 consists of 15 residues. CDR3 sequence reads: CASSFSSGGPNEQFF. The CDR3 DNA follows: TGTGCCAGCAGTTTCTCTAGCGGGGGGCCGAATGAGCAGTTCTTC.

This clonotype showed up many times. The rearrangement links TRBV6-2 or TRBV6-3 to TRBJ2-7; D not certain. V dropped 6 bases and J dropped 1 base, with 13 bases sitting between them. CDR3 length: 14 residues. CDR1 is MNHEY and CDR2 is SVGEGT in the germline V gene. This CDR3 reads CASSTIDGSYEQYF. The CDR3 DNA reads TGTGCCAGCAGCACAATAGACGGTTCCTACGAGCAGTACTTC.

In its sample, this clonotype was seen many times. V and J are TRBV2 and TRBJ2-2, with 7 positions matching TRBD1. The CDR3 sequence is 16 residues long. Germline V gives CDR1 SNHLY, CDR2 FYNNEI. Germline trimming cut 10 bases from V and 0 bases from J; bases unmatched to any gene: 11. CDR3 amino acids: CATFSTGDANTGELFF. DNA for the CDR3: TGTGCCACCTTTTCCACAGGGGACGCGAACACCGGGGAGCTGTTTTTT.

Ten or more counts support this clonotype. V usage is TRBV7-9 and J usage is TRBJ2-7; D unresolved. The V end was cut by 0 bases, the J end by 2 bases, with 8 bases between. The CDR3 has 14 residues. From germline, CDR1 is SEHNR and CDR2 FQNEAQ (reference sequence). CDR3 sequence: CASSLAVRTYEQYF. CDR3 nucleotide sequence: TGTGCCAGCAGCTTAGCTGTCAGAACCTACGAGCAGTACTTC.

The chain recombines TRBV7-6 with TRBJ2-2; D unresolved. The CDR3 is made up of 13 amino acids. Trimming left V 1 base short and J 6 bases short, with 6 bases between. The V gene's germline CDR1 is SGHVS and CDR2 FNYEAQ. The DNA for the CDR3 is TGTGCCAGCAGCTTAGACGGGTCCGGGGAGCTGTTTTTT. Its protein product is CASSLDGSGELFF.

This chain uses TRBV7-2 with TRBJ1-2, with 8 nucleotides matching TRBD1. Germline assignment: CDR1 SGHTA and CDR2 FQGNSA. The CDR3 extends over 12 amino acids. With 4 bases clipped from V and 9 bases from J, the junction kept 4 bases outside the gene matches. CDR3 sequence reads: CASSWGTGRYTF. CDR3 DNA sequence: TGTGCCAGCAGCTGGGGGACAGGTCGCTACACCTTC.

The genes are TRBV4-1 and TRBJ2-1; 10 nucleotides line up with TRBD2. The CDR3 is 18 amino acids. Germline V gene sequence: CDR1 MGHRA, CDR2 YSYEKL. Trimming at V came to 2 bases and at J to 5 bases, leaving 12 bases not matched to a gene. The CDR3 protein is CASSQPISLAGVNNEQFF. The CDR3 nucleotides read TGCGCCAGCAGCCAACCAATATCTCTAGCGGGGGTAAACAATGAGCAGTTCTTC.

This clonotype was observed a handful of times. The V and J genes are TRBV27 and TRBJ2-1, with 12 bases fitting TRBD2. V lost 6 bases to trimming and J lost 10 bases; unmatched junction nucleotides: 7. This CDR3 is built from 14 residues. Germline CDR1 MNHEY, CDR2 SMNVEV (reference sequence). The DNA of the CDR3 is TGTGCCAGCAGCCTAGCGGGAGGGCCGTTCGAGCAGTTCTTC. It codes for CASSLAGGPFEQFF.

The chain links TRBV2 to TRBJ2-3; 8 nucleotides line up with TRBD1. CDR1 is SNHLY, CDR2 FYNNEI, per germline. The CDR3 contains 15 residues. V shed 7 bases and J 4 bases; nucleotides not matched to a gene: 10. The CDR3 loop reads CASIAPGGGPDTQYF. CDR3 sequence (DNA): TGTGCCAGCATCGCGCCAGGGGGCGGCCCAGATACGCAGTATTTT.

The sample holds a few counts of this clonotype. This chain links TRBV12-3 or TRBV12-4 with TRBJ2-1, with TRBD2 matching over 13 bases. The ends lost 6 bases at V and 0 bases at J; junction bases unmatched: 8. The CDR3 covers 18 residues. CDR3: CASSSGLAGYPSYNEQFF. The DNA of the CDR3 is TGTGCCAGCAGCTCGGGACTAGCGGGGTACCCCTCCTACAATGAGCAGTTCTTC.

This chain links TRBV28 with TRBJ2-1; weak D call: TRBD2 (6 bases). Between the trimmed V and J ends, which lost 8 bases and 4 bases, there was a span of 18 bases. The CDR3 spans 15 residues. In germline, CDR1 is MDHEN, CDR2 SYDVKM. CDR3 region: CASGIRTTLYNEQFF. Written as DNA, the CDR3 is TGTGCCAGCGGAATAAGGACTACTCTATACAATGAGCAGTTCTTC.

This clonotype was found a few times. The chain couples TRBV21-1 to TRBJ2-2. TRBV21-1 is a pseudogene. The CDR3 runs 10 residues. For the CDR3, the DNA is TGTGCCAGCAGTTGGGGGGAGCTGTTTTTT. Amino acids: CASSWGELFF.

The rearrangement links TRBV6-2 or TRBV6-3 to TRBJ2-3; possible D gene TRBD2, 5 bases. Per germline, CDR1 MNHEY and CDR2 SVGEGT. V was cut by 2 bases and J by 4 bases, with 10 bases left in between. CDR3 size: 14 residues. CDR3 nucleotide sequence: TGTGCCAGCAGTTACCACGAGGAGGCAGATACGCAGTATTTT. Translating gives CASSYHEEADTQYF.

The table lists this clonotype with a few counts. The rearrangement links TRBV4-1 to TRBJ2-1, with TRBD2 as a possible D gene (5 bases). Germline CDR1 and CDR2: MGHRA and YSYEKL. V lost 0 bases and J 0 bases, leaving 18 bases between the germline ends. The CDR3 sequence is 19 residues long. The CDR3 sequence: CASSQDFQKRKSSYNEQFF. Written as DNA, the CDR3 is TGCGCCAGCAGCCAAGATTTTCAAAAGCGGAAAAGCTCCTACAATGAGCAGTTCTTC.

In this sample, this clonotype turned up a few times. The rearrangement links TRBV2 to TRBJ2-7; D is perhaps TRBD1 or TRBD2 (6 bases each). The CDR3 spans 14 residues. Trimming took 6 bases from V and 5 from J, leaving 17 bases between them. CDR1 and CDR2 from the germline V gene are SNHLY and FYNNEI. The CDR3 here is CASSEMGGSDEQYF. CDR3 sequence (DNA): TGTGCCAGCAGCGAGATGGGGGGCTCGGACGAGCAGTACTTC.

The table lists this clonotype with many counts. The rearrangement uses TRBV4-1 and TRBJ1-6, with D uncertain. V lost 2 bases to trimming and J lost 8 bases, with 13 bases between them. This CDR3 has 15 amino acids. Per germline, CDR1 MGHRA and CDR2 YSYEKL. CDR3 in DNA: TGCGCCAGCAGCCAACTTGAGGCAGTTGATTCACCCCTCCACTTT. Encoded protein: CASSQLEAVDSPLHF.

The chain couples TRBV3-1 to TRBJ2-1; 10 positions agree with TRBD1. CDR3 length: 15 amino acids. Germline trimming cut 5 bases from V and 12 bases from J; bases unmatched to any gene: 13. Germline values: CDR1 LGHDT, CDR2 YNNKEL (reference sequence). CDR3 nucleotides: TGTGCCAGCAGCTCTGGACAGGGGGGGTGGGAGACGCAGTTCTTC. Translation gives CASSSGQGGWETQFF.

This clonotype was seen many times. J is TRBJ2-5 and V is TRBV20-1; no clear D. The ends were cut back, 0 bases at V and 3 bases at J, with 8 bases in the middle. Germline CDR1 DFQATT, CDR2 SNEGSKA (reference sequence). CDR3 length equals 13 residues. The CDR3 region is CSARETYEETQYF. The CDR3 DNA follows: TGCAGTGCTAGAGAAACCTACGAAGAGACCCAGTACTTC.

This clonotype was recorded a few times. The rearrangement links TRBV6-2 or TRBV6-3 to TRBJ1-4; D possibly corresponds to TRBD1 (5 bases). Trimming took off 1 base at V and 0 bases at J, with 18 bases between the two ends. The CDR3 runs 19 residues. From germline, CDR1 is MNHEY and CDR2 SVGEGT. The CDR3 DNA reads TGTGCCAGCAGTTACTACCGGGCCAGGGACGTTGCAACTAATGAAAAACTGTTTTTT. Its translation: CASSYYRARDVATNEKLFF.

This clonotype was observed at least ten times. This chain uses TRBV10-3 with TRBJ2-1; 7 bases map to TRBD1. V trimming: 3 bases; J trimming: 7 bases; junction bases outside the gene matches: 6. This CDR3 region has 14 residues. From germline, CDR1 is ENHRY and CDR2 SYGVKD. The CDR3 spells CAISEQGHLNEQFF. CDR3 coding DNA: TGTGCCATCAGTGAACAGGGGCACTTGAATGAGCAGTTCTTC.

This clonotype was counted many times. CDR3 residues: CASSLGRSQPQHF. The CDR3 DNA sequence: TGTGCCAGCAGTCTGGGGCGGAGTCAGCCCCAGCATTTT. The chain joins TRBV27 to TRBJ1-5, with D tentatively TRBD1 (5 bases). Germline CDR1 is MNHEY and CDR2 is SMNVEV (reference sequence). CDR3 length: 13 amino acids. V lost 5 bases, J lost 6 bases, and 11 bases lay in between.

This clonotype was counted only a few times. V is TRBV29-1 and J is TRBJ2-2, with 9 nucleotides matching TRBD1. The germline CDR1 and CDR2 sequences are SQVTM and ANQGSEA. Trimming cost V 2 bases and J 5 bases; bases outside gene matches: 18. The CDR3 contains 19 residues. The CDR3 protein is CSVEIREDRGSSRTGELFF. Here the CDR3 DNA reads TGCAGCGTTGAAATTCGTGAGGACAGGGGAAGTAGTCGAACCGGGGAGCTGTTTTTT.

This clonotype has just one count. The J gene is TRBJ2-3, the V gene TRBV12-3 or TRBV12-4; D unresolved. The CDR3 is made up of 15 amino acids. V gave up 6 bases and J gave up 1 base, with 14 bases separating them. The CDR3 is CASRPSVPGTDTQYF. The CDR3 DNA sequence: TGTGCCAGCAGACCCAGCGTGCCTGGCACAGATACGCAGTATTTT.

The table lists this clonotype with a few counts. The rearrangement uses TRBV15 and TRBJ2-7; TRBD2 agrees at 7 bases. In germline, CDR1 is LNHNV, CDR2 YYDKDF (reference sequence). The trim removed 3 bases at V and 5 bases at J, leaving 10 bases unmatched. The CDR3 extends over 15 amino acids. CDR3 in DNA: TGTGCCACCAGCAGGGAACTAGCGAAATTCGACGAGCAGTACTTC. Translating it yields CATSRELAKFDEQYF. The full variable domain, rest sourced from reference TRBV15 and TRBJ2-7, is DAMVIQNPRYQVTQFGKPVTLSCSQTLNHNVMYWYQQKSSQAPKLLFHYYDKDFNNEADTPDNFQSRRPNTSFCFLDIRSPGLGDTAMYLCATSRELAKFDEQYFGPGTRLTVT.

This clonotype was seen at least ten times. Relative to the germline gene, one junction end is altered; a read error may explain this. The gene calls are TRBV27 and TRBJ2-7; D possibly corresponds to TRBD1 (6 bases). This CDR3 comprises 12 residues. Germline V gives CDR1 MNHEY, CDR2 SMNVEV (reference sequence). The CDR3 spells CASSQQGYEQYF. The CDR3, as DNA: TGCGCCAGCAGCCAACAGGGCTACGAGCAGTACTTC.

This clonotype appeared a few times. The junction does not match germline at one end; this may be a read error. CDR3 loop: CASSLPGSGAYNEQFF. DNA of the CDR3: TGTGCCAGCAGCCTACCCGGATCGGGGGCCTACAATGAGCAGTTCTTT. The chain has TRBV5-6 and TRBJ2-1; either TRBD1 or TRBD2 may fit D (6 bases each). The CDR3 runs 16 residues. Germline V gene sequence: CDR1 SGHDT, CDR2 YYEEEE.

Many counts were recorded for this clonotype. This chain links TRBV15 with TRBJ2-2; D is undetermined. Trimming removed 0 bases from V and 4 bases from J, with 9 bases in between. The germline CDR1 and CDR2 sequences are LNHNV and YYDKDF (reference sequence). The CDR3 totals 15 residues. CDR3 sequence: CATSRESGGTGELFF. DNA of the CDR3: TGTGCCACCAGCAGAGAATCGGGCGGCACCGGGGAGCTGTTTTTT. The complete variable domain, with remaining parts taken from reference TRBV15 and TRBJ2-2, reads DAMVIQNPRYQVTQFGKPVTLSCSQTLNHNVMYWYQQKSSQAPKLLFHYYDKDFNNEADTPDNFQSRRPNTSFCFLDIRSPGLGDTAMYLCATSRESGGTGELFFGEGSRLTVL.

This clonotype was recorded a few times. The rearrangement links TRBV27 to TRBJ2-7, with 8 bases fitting TRBD1. This CDR3 is built from 14 residues. CDR1 and CDR2 (germline): MNHEY, SMNVEV (reference sequence). V shed 5 bases and J 6 bases; nucleotides not matched to a gene: 9. Written as DNA, the CDR3 is TGTGCCAGCAGTGGGGGACAGGTCTCTGGCGAGCAGTACTTC. Residues: CASSGGQVSGEQYF.

This clonotype was counted many times. The chain employs TRBV12-3 or TRBV12-4 and TRBJ2-7; 10 positions agree with TRBD1. The CDR3 is made up of 14 amino acids. The junction had 6 bases not matched to a gene; V was cut back by 4 bases and J by 6 bases. CDR3 bases: TGTGCCAGCAGTTCGGGGGACAGGGGAGGCGAGCAGTACTTC. Translating it yields CASSSGDRGGEQYF.

This clonotype occurred a few times. The V and J genes are TRBV6-5 and TRBJ2-1, with 9 nucleotides matching TRBD2. The CDR3 contains 16 residues. Germline V lookup: CDR1 MNHEY, CDR2 SVGAGI. V trimming: 0 bases; J trimming: 5 bases; junction bases outside the gene matches: 5. Here the CDR3 reads CASSYSLAGTNNEQFF. For the CDR3, the DNA is TGTGCCAGCAGTTACTCGCTAGCGGGGACTAACAATGAGCAGTTCTTC.